The subject of this entry is one T cell receptor beta chain. The antigen this receptor binds is unknown. The record has no base qualities; no much larger clone is one base away. The data were obtained in a study of Ad26.COV2.S vaccination and SARS-CoV-2 variants listed by TCRdb under 2021. General notes on the study: Donors in the vaccine arm were drawn from COV1001, a phase I-IIa trial of Ad26.COV2.S in healthy adults that was multicentre, randomized, double-blind and placebo-controlled. Ad26.COV2.S was given intramuscularly at 5x10^10 or 1x10^11 viral particles, as a single shot or as two shots 56 days apart. TCRbeta repertoire sequencing served as the tool for gauging how specific and how broad the SARS-CoV-2-reactive T cell receptors were following Ad26.COV2.S vaccination. The TCR-sequenced set comprised around 30 samples: roughly 19 Ad26.COV2.S vaccine recipients, 5 placebo recipients and 8 SARS-CoV-2 convalescent individuals. Trial participants were randomized into five groups of five, in which low-dose or high-dose Ad26.COV2.S was given once or twice, or placebo was given on both occasions. Throughout the experiments and outcome assessment, investigators stayed blinded to trial group allocation.

Trimming removed 7 bases from V and 0 bases from J, leaving 16 bases between the germline ends. CDR1 and CDR2 are drawn from the germline V gene (reference sequence): LNHDA, SQIVND. The CDR3 starts with the cysteine, ends with the phenylalanine, and has 16 residues. The DNA shown is the 48-base CDR3, in frame from base 1. Study-level results and caveats: The study lacked the statistical power to compare responses across vaccine doses or regimens. Spike-specific TCR breadth was higher in Ad26.COV2.S recipients than in placebo recipients (P = 0.0014). Vaccine and placebo recipients had similar non-spike TCR breadth, a finding consistent with the vaccine containing only spike. After vaccination, substantial breadth of spike-specific CD8+ and CD4+ T cell responses was reported. The authors noted that total T cell responses may have been underestimated by the TCR breadth and depth analyses.

This sample's treatment or condition label indicates: around 19 received Ad26.COV2.S at low or high dose, single or two shots; a few received placebo; per-sample allocation not given. For vaccine and placebo recipients, repertoires were sequenced using samples collected on day 63 after the first injection. Between 29 July and 7 August 2020, Cohort 1b enrolled some 25 adults aged 18-55 years at one site in Boston, USA. As a vaccine, Ad26.COV2.S was a replication-incompetent adenovirus type 26 vector that expressed a prefusion-stabilized SARS-CoV-2 spike protein derived from the original Wuhan strain. The immunoSEQ Assay was the method used to sequence TCRbeta CDR3 regions. After extraction, genomic DNA underwent amplification by bias-controlled multiplex PCR, followed by high-throughput sequencing. Per the original workflow: To quantify the absolute abundance of each unique TCRbeta CDR3 region, sequences were collapsed and filtered. T cell fraction was estimated by normalizing TCRbeta template counts to usable DNA, with usable DNA measured through amplification of reference genes found in all nucleated cells. Repertoire TCRs were annotated as SARS-CoV-2-specific when V gene, CDR3 amino acid sequence and J gene were exactly matched to a known reactive TCR set. The reference SARS-CoV-2 TCR set was derived from MIRA and filtered for enrichment in COVID-19-positive ImmuneCODE repertoires, a step that removed public or cross-reactive TCRs. Based on the MIRA antigens, annotated TCRs were further analysed at the level of specific ORF or position within ORF. Breadth was defined as annotated unique rearrangements over total unique productive rearrangements; depth was the summed frequency of those rearrangements. TCR breadth was compared between groups using two-sided Wilcoxon rank-sum tests. Here the immuneACCESS table is served through TCRdb, limited to in-frame sequences with V and J called. Missing clones are a known gap in these copies; in checked studies unresolved V genes cover under half, and the rest lacks a known reason. V, J and clone size are those of that table, while D and trimming were read from the DNA. This sample is represented by over 400,000 clones; about 92% of them were singletons. In total, the top ten clones hold around 1.7% of the sample.

Sequencing was performed on peripheral blood, taken in a trial of Ad26.COV2.S vaccine versus placebo. The receptor was derived from a person aged 18-65 years who received the Ad26.COV2.S COVID-19 vaccine or a placebo. The chain links TRBV19 with TRBJ1-5, with the D gene too uncertain to name. The bases read TGTGCCAGTACGCGAGGTTCGGGTTATAGCAATCAGCCCCAGCATTTT. This encodes CASTRGSGYSNQPQHF.